This T cell receptor (beta chain) stems from a study of T cells in localized non-small cell lung cancer. Whole-study results and caveats: As only one tumor region underwent sequencing, heterogeneity remains possible. The appearance of a median about 60 of the top 100 tumor clones was seen in adjacent lung. Higher T cell density in the blood was associated with longer overall survival, whereas higher adjacent-lung clonality associated with shorter survival. Uninvolved adjacent lung showed higher T cell clonality than tumor.

The CDR3 runs 18 residues. The germline V gene encodes CDR1 MDHEN and CDR2 SYDVKM. V was cut by 2 bases and J by 5 bases, with 22 bases left in between. Generated by immunoSEQ multiplex PCR, the TCRdb table keeps only in-frame clones and is missing some. The data show 25,000 to 35,000 clones, 89% seen once. This clone appeared a single time. Its antigen is as yet unknown. This rearrangement joins TRBV28 to TRBJ1-5; D gene ambiguous. This sequence originates from a woman aged 35-75 years with stage I lung adenocarcinoma. The starting material was peripheral blood, obtained before any cancer treatment. DNA of the CDR3: TGTGCCAGCAGTTTAGGGAGCACAACGTGGCGAGAATATCAGCCCCAGCATTTT. Translation gives CASSLGSTTWREYQPQHF.